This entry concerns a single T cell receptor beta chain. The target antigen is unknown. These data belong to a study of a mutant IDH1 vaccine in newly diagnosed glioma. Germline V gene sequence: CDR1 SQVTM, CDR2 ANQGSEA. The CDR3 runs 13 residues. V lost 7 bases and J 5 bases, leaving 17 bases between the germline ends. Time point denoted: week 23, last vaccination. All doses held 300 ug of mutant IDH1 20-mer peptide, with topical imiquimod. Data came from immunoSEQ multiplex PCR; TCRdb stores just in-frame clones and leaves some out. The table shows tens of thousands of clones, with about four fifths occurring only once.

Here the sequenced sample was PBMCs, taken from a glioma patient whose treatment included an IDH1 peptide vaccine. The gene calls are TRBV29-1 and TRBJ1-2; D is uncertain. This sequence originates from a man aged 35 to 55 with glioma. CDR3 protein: CSARLEDLYGYTF. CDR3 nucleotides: TGCAGCGCCAGGTTGGAGGACTTATATGGCTACACCTTC.